The 5 T cell receptor beta chains below all came from one sample that was sequenced in a study of post-analysis software for immune sequencing data. TCR beta cDNA libraries included unique molecular identifiers. TCRdb re-called the PCR reads with MiXCR, one entry per CDR3 protein. The table records about 540,000 distinct CDR3 sequences, under 40% of them present only once. The antigens of these receptors remain unknown. Study-level results: In patients, TRBV5-6, TRBV5-1 and TRBV20-1 belonged to roughly five TRBV segments found more frequently than in controls.

The specimen was blood. The receptors were sampled from a girl aged 2-17 years with multiple sclerosis.

The chain links TRBV6-6 to TRBJ2-5, with D possibly matching TRBD2 (5 bases). V was clipped by 5 bases and J by 11 bases, with 15 bases between them. Germline CDR1 reads MNHNY; CDR2 reads SVGAGI (reference sequence). The CDR3 spans 12 residues. CDR3 region: CASSNGSGEQYF. The CDR3 region has the DNA TGTGCCAGCAGTAACGGGTCTGGGGAGCAGTACTTC.

The table lists this clonotype with a few counts. V and J are TRBV5-1 and TRBJ1-1, with D tentatively TRBD1 (6 bases). Germline CDR1 is SGHRS and CDR2 is YFSETQ. The V end was cut by 4 bases, the J end by 2 bases, with 15 bases between. The CDR3 contains 15 residues. Written as DNA, the CDR3 is TGCGCCAGCAGCCGGGGGGCTGCTACCAACACTGAAGCTTTCTTT. Amino acids: CASSRGAATNTEAFF.

This clonotype occurred a few times. This chain connects TRBV5-1 to TRBJ2-3; D is perhaps TRBD1 or TRBD2 (5 bases each). In germline, CDR1 is SGHRS, CDR2 YFSETQ. The CDR3 is 15 residues long. V dropped 4 bases and J dropped 3 bases, with 15 bases sitting between them. The CDR3 bases are TGCGCCAGCAGCGGGACCTCAAAAGGGACAGATACGCAGTATTTT. It translates to CASSGTSKGTDTQYF.

As regards this clonotype: A much larger clone lies one base from this, so it may be a read error. CDR3 residues: CSIEGASGGAAKEFF. As DNA, the CDR3 is TGCAGCATTGAAGGCGCTAGCGGGGGGGCGGCGAAGGAGTTCTTC. The chain recombines TRBV29-1 with TRBJ2-1; 12 bases map to TRBD2. Per the germline V gene, CDR1 is SQVTM and CDR2 is ANQGSEA. This CDR3 comprises 15 residues.

The rearrangement links TRBV9 to TRBJ2-3; the match to TRBD2 covers 10 bases. Per the germline V gene, CDR1 is SGDLS and CDR2 is YYNGEE. The CDR3 has 16 residues. Trimming at V came to 2 bases and at J to 9 bases, leaving 12 bases not matched to a gene. CDR3 in DNA: TGTGCCAGCAGCGTGGGGCCAGCGGGGGGGCTGCGAACGCAGTATTTT. Its protein is CASSVGPAGGLRTQYF.